These 26 T cell receptor beta chains were all obtained from the same sample, sequenced in a study of blood T cell repertoires in COVID-19. Repertoires were generated with immunoSEQ multiplex PCR, while TCRdb's copy carries only in-frame clones and drops some. The data hold 200,000 to 300,000 clones, with approximately 88% observed a single time. What was sequenced was PBMCs or T cells enriched from blood (not recorded which). The receptors were sampled from a woman between 40 and 50 years old with acute COVID-19.

The chain employs TRBV11-2 and TRBJ1-5; D possibly corresponds to TRBD1 (6 bases). The CDR3 has 15 amino acids. Per the germline V gene, CDR1 is SGHAT and CDR2 is FQNNGV. V lost 1 base and J 4 bases, leaving 11 bases between the germline ends. The CDR3 loop is CASSLAVTGNQPQHF. CDR3 bases: TGTGCCAGCAGCTTAGCGGTAACAGGGAATCAGCCCCAGCATTTT. Full variable domain (outside the CDR3, taken from reference TRBV11-2 and TRBJ1-5): EAGVAQSPRYKIIEKRQSVAFWCNPISGHATLYWYQQILGQGPKLLIQFQNNGVVDDSQLPKDRFSAERLKGVDSTLKIQPAKLEDSAVYLCASSLAVTGNQPQHFGDGTRLSIL.

This chain connects TRBV27 to TRBJ1-1; possible D gene TRBD1, 5 bases. The CDR3 totals 18 residues. V gave up 6 bases and J gave up 1 base, with 24 bases separating them. CDR1 is MNHEY, CDR2 SMNVEV, per germline (reference sequence). The CDR3 protein is CASSPLRQNPSKNTEAFF. DNA for the CDR3: TGTGCCAGCAGCCCCCTTAGACAGAACCCGAGCAAGAACACTGAAGCTTTCTTT.

The V and J genes are TRBV7-8 and TRBJ1-4, with D hard to call. The germline gives CDR1 SGHVS, CDR2 FQNEAQ. The ends were cut back, 1 base at V and 7 bases at J, with 7 bases in the middle. The CDR3 loop spans 13 amino acids. CDR3 protein: CASSLDGSEKLFF. CDR3 coding DNA: TGTGCCAGCAGCTTAGATGGTAGTGAAAAACTGTTTTTT.

This sequence joins TRBV6-5 and TRBJ1-2; 10 positions match TRBD1. There are 13 residues in the CDR3. CDR1 and CDR2 (germline): MNHEY, SVGAGI. The V gene end was trimmed by 7 bases and the J gene end by 6 bases; junction bases not matched to a gene: 5. The CDR3 loop reads CASTRGTGDGYTF. The CDR3 coding sequence is TGTGCCAGCACCCGGGGGACAGGGGATGGCTACACCTTC.

The chain uses TRBV28 and TRBJ2-1, with 14 bases that match TRBD2. J lost 10 bases, V lost 2 bases, and 13 bases had no gene match. CDR1 MDHEN and CDR2 SYDVKM come from the germline V gene. The CDR3 contains 18 residues. CDR3 protein: CASSLIGTSGSLLTEQFF. In DNA, the CDR3 is TGTGCCAGCAGTTTAATCGGGACTAGCGGGAGTCTCCTGACGGAGCAGTTCTTC. The complete variable domain, with remaining parts taken from reference TRBV28 and TRBJ2-1, reads DVKVTQSSRYLVKRTGEKVFLECVQDMDHENMFWYRQDPGLGLRLIYFSYDVKMKEKGDIPEGYSVSREKKERFSLILESASTNQTSMYLCASSLIGTSGSLLTEQFFGPGTRLTVL.

The chain employs TRBV7-2 and TRBJ2-5; TRBD1 might be the D (5 bases). V shed 5 bases and J shed 5 bases, with 12 bases lying between them. The germline CDR1 and CDR2 sequences are SGHTA and FQGNSA. The CDR3 runs to 13 residues. CDR3 nucleotides: TGTGCCAGCAGCCGACAGTTACAGGAGACCCAGTACTTC. It specifies CASSRQLQETQYF.

To note about this clone: The same CDR3 is also encoded by other DNA sequences in this sample. This sequence joins TRBV5-1 and TRBJ2-1; 14 bases line up with TRBD2. V shed 4 bases and J 6 bases; nucleotides not matched to a gene: 3. CDR1 is SGHRS, CDR2 YFSETQ, per germline. The CDR3 is made up of 15 amino acids. CDR3 loop: CASSPGLAGVNEQFF. The CDR3 bases are TGCGCCAGCAGCCCGGGACTAGCGGGGGTCAATGAGCAGTTCTTC.

A single count supports this clone. The V gene is TRBV5-5, the J gene TRBJ2-2, with 11 nucleotides matching TRBD1. The CDR3 has 16 amino acids. V trimming: 2 bases; J trimming: 3 bases; junction bases outside the gene matches: 3. Germline V lookup: CDR1 SGHKS, CDR2 YYEKEE (reference sequence). The CDR3 DNA reads as TGTGCCAGCAGCTTAGGACAGGGGGCAGACACCGGGGAGCTGTTTTTT. This codes for CASSLGQGADTGELFF.

The chain couples TRBV6-4 to TRBJ1-4, with D possibly TRBD1 on 6 matching bases. Germline lookup yields CDR1 MRHNA and CDR2 SNTAGT. This CDR3 comprises 13 residues. V dropped 5 bases and J dropped 5 bases, with 9 bases sitting between them. The CDR3 spells CASSLDRNEKLFF. CDR3 sequence (DNA): TGTGCCAGCAGTCTTGACAGGAATGAAAAACTGTTTTTT.

The chain couples TRBV4-3 to TRBJ1-1, with D perhaps matching TRBD1 (5 bases). The germline V gene encodes CDR1 LGHNA and CDR2 YSLEER. V lost 0 bases and J 1 base, leaving 9 bases between the germline ends. The CDR3 covers 15 residues. The CDR3 protein is CASSQDSGQNTEAFF. CDR3 coding DNA: TGCGCCAGCAGCCAAGATAGTGGACAGAACACTGAAGCTTTCTTT.

This clone was detected only a few times. The chain employs TRBV5-1 and TRBJ2-1; 9 positions agree with TRBD2. This CDR3 has 14 residues. The germline gives CDR1 SGHRS, CDR2 YFSETQ. The J segment lost 8 bases and the V segment lost 4 bases, leaving 7 bases of the junction unmatched. The CDR3 coding sequence is TGCGCCAGCAGCCCAGGGACTAGCAGGGATGAGCAGTTCTTC. This encodes CASSPGTSRDEQFF. The full variable domain, rest sourced from reference TRBV5-1 and TRBJ2-1, is KAGVTQTPRYLIKTRGQQVTLSCSPISGHRSVSWYQQTPGQGLQFLFEYFSETQRNKGNFPGRFSGRQFSNSRSEMNVSTLELGDSALYLCASSPGTSRDEQFFGPGTRLTVL.

This clone has a single count. J is TRBJ2-2 and V is TRBV19; D uncertain. The CDR3 is 12 residues long. Germline V gene sequence: CDR1 LNHDA, CDR2 SQIVND (reference sequence). As DNA, the CDR3 is TGTACTACGAGCAGTGCCACCGGGGAGCTGTTTTTT. It encodes CTTSSATGELFF.

The CDR3 protein is CAIGQLNTGELFF. The DNA for the CDR3 is TGTGCCATCGGACAGCTCAACACCGGGGAGCTGTTTTTT. V and J are TRBV7-8 and TRBJ2-2, with D perhaps matching TRBD1 (6 bases). This CDR3 contains 13 residues. The germline CDR1 and CDR2 sequences are SGHVS and FQNEAQ. The V end was cut by 10 bases, the J end by 2 bases, with 11 bases between.

This chain connects TRBV9 to TRBJ2-3; 8 nucleotides line up with TRBD1. Germline V gene data show CDR1 as SGDLS and CDR2 as YYNGEE. V was pared by 4 bases and J by 3 bases, with 13 bases of the junction left unmatched. The CDR3 extends over 17 amino acids. The CDR3 DNA is TGTGCCAGCAGCTTAACAACACAGGGGGTTGGGACAGATACGCAGTATTTT. Protein sequence: CASSLTTQGVGTDTQYF.

This clone has more than one count but fewer than ten. The CDR3 region has the DNA TGTGCCAGCAGCCAACAGGGGACAGTGAACACTGAAGCTTTCTTT. Translation gives CASSQQGTVNTEAFF. The gene calls are TRBV11-2 and TRBJ1-1; TRBD1 agrees at 7 bases. Germline values: CDR1 SGHAT, CDR2 FQNNGV. The junction had 6 bases not matched to a gene; V was cut back by 5 bases and J by 0 bases. The CDR3 totals 15 residues.

The V gene is TRBV6-1, the J gene TRBJ1-1; 7 bases align to TRBD1. Germline V lookup: CDR1 MNHNS, CDR2 SASEGT. The length of the CDR3 is 19 residues. The ends lost 2 bases at V and 1 base at J; junction bases unmatched: 16. CDR3 nucleotide sequence: TGTGCCAGCAGTGAAATTATGAAGCAGGGACAGCCAAGGAACACTGAAGCTTTCTTT. Translated, it gives CASSEIMKQGQPRNTEAFF.

The chain links TRBV11-3 to TRBJ2-1, with TRBD2 matching over 11 bases. Germline-derived CDR1 and CDR2 are SGHNT and YENEEA. After removal of 4 bases from V and 5 bases from J, the junction contained 4 bases not matched to a gene. This CDR3 contains 15 residues. The CDR3 DNA reads TGTGCCAGCAGCTCCGGACTAGCGGGCAACAATGAGCAGTTCTTC. This gives the protein CASSSGLAGNNEQFF.

The V call is TRBV10-3, the J call TRBJ1-2; weak D call: TRBD1 (6 bases). Trimming removed 9 bases at V and 3 bases at J, with 14 bases between. The CDR3 extends over 13 amino acids. Germline assignment: CDR1 ENHRY and CDR2 SYGVKD. The CDR3 nucleotides read TGTGCCATTAATACAGGGTTCTACTATGGCTACACCTTC. As protein: CAINTGFYYGYTF.

This chain joins TRBV14 and TRBJ1-3, with TRBD1 matching over 9 bases. There are 15 residues in the CDR3. CDR1 SGHDN and CDR2 FVKESK come from the germline V gene. J was trimmed by 2 bases and V by 2 bases; bases with no gene match: 1. This chain's CDR3 is CASSQYRGPGNTIYF. CDR3 DNA sequence: TGTGCCAGCAGCCAATACAGGGGGCCTGGAAACACCATATATTTT. The complete variable domain, with remaining parts taken from reference TRBV14 and TRBJ1-3, reads EAGVTQFPSHSVIEKGQTVTLRCDPISGHDNLYWYRRVMGKEIKFLLHFVKESKQDESGMPNNRFLAERTGGTYSTLKVQPAELEDSGVYFCASSQYRGPGNTIYFGEGSWLTVV.

The rearrangement links TRBV11-2 to TRBJ2-1; 13 bases fit TRBD2. After removal of 1 base from V and 0 bases from J, the junction contained 6 bases not matched to a gene. This CDR3 has 19 amino acids. The V gene's germline CDR1 is SGHAT and CDR2 FQNNGV. CDR3 in amino acids: CASSLAGGLAGRSYNEQFF. CDR3 DNA sequence: TGTGCCAGCAGCTTAGCGGGGGGACTAGCGGGACGCTCCTACAATGAGCAGTTCTTC.

The chain uses TRBV5-6 and TRBJ2-5, with a weak D call TRBD2 (6 bases). The CDR3 totals 16 residues. Per germline, CDR1 SGHDT and CDR2 YYEEEE. Trimming removed 0 bases from V and 5 bases from J, with 17 bases in between. CDR3 sequence reads: CASSLAFGGIKETQYF. CDR3 coding DNA: TGTGCCAGCAGCTTGGCCTTCGGGGGAATTAAGGAGACCCAGTACTTC.

The V gene is TRBV12-3 or TRBV12-4, the J gene TRBJ2-5; D call uncertain. Trimming took off 0 bases at V and 5 bases at J, with 7 bases between the two ends. The CDR3 is 13 residues long. The CDR3 reads CASSLAEEETQYF. CDR3 coding DNA: TGTGCCAGCAGTTTAGCAGAAGAGGAGACCCAGTACTTC.

J is TRBJ1-2 and V is TRBV3-1 (or the pseudogene TRBV3-2), with D perhaps TRBD1 (6 bases). The ends were cut back, 1 base at V and 0 bases at J, with 18 bases in the middle. This CDR3 comprises 18 residues. The germline V gene encodes CDR1 LGHDT and CDR2 YNNKEL (reference sequence). CDR3 DNA: TGTGCCAGCAGCCAAGGGGTCTCCGGACAGAGCCCTAACTATGGCTACACCTTC. Its protein is CASSQGVSGQSPNYGYTF.

The chain has TRBV27 and TRBJ2-1; no reliable D call. This CDR3 is built from 14 residues. V lost 2 bases and J lost 9, with 14 bases in between. The germline V gene has CDR1 MNHEY and CDR2 SMNVEV (reference sequence). The CDR3 is CASSLDHMRGEQFF. The CDR3 DNA sequence: TGTGCCAGCAGTTTAGACCACATGAGAGGTGAGCAGTTCTTC.

The chain is built from TRBV4-1 and TRBJ1-2; tentative D call: TRBD1 (5 bases). Trimming shortened V by 1 base and J by 7 bases, and 10 bases separated the two germline ends. There are 13 residues in the CDR3. Germline V CDR1 and CDR2: MGHRA, YSYEKL. The CDR3 region is CASSQAAGPGYTF. In DNA, the CDR3 is TGCGCCAGCAGCCAAGCTGCAGGGCCTGGCTACACCTTC.

This chain links TRBV4-2 with TRBJ2-1; 11 nucleotides line up with TRBD2. With V trimmed by 3 bases and J by 2 bases, 3 bases remained unmatched. From germline, CDR1 is LGHNA and CDR2 YNFKEQ. The CDR3 is 16 residues long. CDR3 DNA sequence: TGTGCCAGCAGCCACGGGACTAGCGGAGCCTACAATGAGCAGTTCTTC. Residues: CASSHGTSGAYNEQFF.